A single T cell receptor beta chain is shown here with its context. Its antigen is still unknown. TCRdb processed the RT-PCR reads anew with MiXCR; each CDR3 protein has one entry. The repertoire holds approximately 530,000 distinct CDR3 sequences, over 10% seen once, with about an eighth in the top ten. Germline CDR1 is MDHEN and CDR2 is SYDVKM. Trimming left V 5 bases short and J 9 bases short, with 20 bases between. This CDR3 region has 15 residues. This specimen belongs to a study of response to subunit inactivated influenza vaccine. General observations from the study: Authors suggested that a seasonal influenza vaccination recruits few new T cells each time.

The chain employs TRBV28 and TRBJ1-5; no definite D call. The sequences come from PBMCs from blood, collected roughly 46 days after vaccination. The receptor comes from a man between 50 and 59 years old who received an inactivated influenza vaccine. The CDR3 reads CASSQVAASLGPQHF. CDR3 sequence (DNA): TGTGCCAGCAGTCAAGTGGCGGCCAGCCTGGGGCCCCAGCATTTT.